This T cell receptor beta chain emerged from a study of PD-1 blockade in classical Hodgkin lymphoma. A few counts support this clone. No patient escaped relapse after autologous stem cell transplantation, and brentuximab vedotin exposure varied. Using immunoSEQ multiplex PCR, the repertoire was profiled, and TCRdb retains in-frame clones only, with some absent. The sample records about 37,000 clones, just over 85% being singletons. The TCR comes from a human donor with classical Hodgkin lymphoma. The source was peripheral blood mononuclear cells (PBMCs), collected before the second cycle of nivolumab.

The CDR3 reads CASSEEGGHNEQFF. CDR3 in DNA: TGTGCCAGCAGTGAGGAGGGGGGCCACAATGAGCAGTTCTTC. The rearrangement uses TRBV6-4 and TRBJ2-1, with D perhaps given as TRBD1 or TRBD2 (6 bases each). The CDR3 totals 14 residues. V lost 3 bases to trimming and J lost 5 bases, with 11 bases between them. The germline V gene has CDR1 MRHNA and CDR2 SNTAGT.